This record looks at one T cell receptor beta chain sequence and its context. The antigen is unknown. This sample was taken from a study of fetal regulatory T cell absence and autoimmunity. Across the study: Exocrine pancreas autoimmunity occurred in IPEX patients lacking clinical diabetes. Findings and caveats of the study: Pancreas and cord blood did not differ much in TRB family usage. Compared with cord blood, pancreas showed oligoclonal TCR enrichment, some clones over 80-fold.

Sequencing was at survey level. This table comes from immunoSEQ multiplex PCR, and its TCRdb copy is limited to in-frame clones, with some not included. The sample holds around 45,000 clones; about four fifths are singletons and the top ten take 0.4% to 0.45%. This CDR3 contains 14 residues. Germline V lookup: CDR1 SEHNR, CDR2 FQNEAQ (reference sequence). V lost 5 bases to trimming and J lost 4 bases, with 15 bases between them. This TCR came from a newborn boy with IPEX syndrome. Input material: cord blood. The J gene is TRBJ2-7, the V gene TRBV7-9, with D possibly TRBD2 on 6 matching bases. The CDR3 loop reads CASSRPGLSYEQYF. For the CDR3, the DNA is TGTGCCAGCAGCCGTCCGGGACTTTCTTACGAGCAGTACTTC.